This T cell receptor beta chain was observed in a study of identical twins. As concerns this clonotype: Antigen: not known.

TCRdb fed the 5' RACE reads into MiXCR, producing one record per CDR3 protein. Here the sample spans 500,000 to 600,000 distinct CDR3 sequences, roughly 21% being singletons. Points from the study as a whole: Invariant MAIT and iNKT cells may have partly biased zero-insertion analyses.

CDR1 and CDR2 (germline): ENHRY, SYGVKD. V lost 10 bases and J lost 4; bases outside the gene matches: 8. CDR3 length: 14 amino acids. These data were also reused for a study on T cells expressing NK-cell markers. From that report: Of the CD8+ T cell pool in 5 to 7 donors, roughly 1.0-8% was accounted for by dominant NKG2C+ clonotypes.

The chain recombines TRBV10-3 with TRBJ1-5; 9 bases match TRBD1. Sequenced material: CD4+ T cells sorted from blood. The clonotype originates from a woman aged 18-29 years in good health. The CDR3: CATRQGVGNQPQHF. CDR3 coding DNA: TGTGCCACCCGACAGGGGGTAGGAAATCAGCCCCAGCATTTT.